The 8 T cell receptor beta chains presented below share a single source sample, sequenced in a study of patients and donors after allogeneic stem cell transplantation. TCRdb called the RT-PCR reads again in MiXCR, with one record for every CDR3 protein. The sample records 400,000 to 450,000 distinct CDR3 sequences, 16% being singletons. Sequenced material: blood, either unsorted or a sorted T cell fraction (not recorded which). The receptors stem from a human donor who was either an allogeneic HSCT recipient or a stem cell or donor lymphocyte infusion donor (not recorded which). It is not recorded whose cells these are; they may come from a transplant donor.

The CDR3 protein is CASINLGNTEAFF. CDR3 DNA: TGTGCCAGCATAAACCTAGGTAACACTGAAGCTTTCTTT. The chain recombines TRBV28 with TRBJ1-1, with D hard to call. The ends were cut back, 7 bases at V and 2 bases at J, with 11 bases in the middle. Germline-derived CDR1 and CDR2 are MDHEN and SYDVKM. CDR3 size: 13 residues.

This clonotype came up many times. V usage is TRBV6-5 and J usage is TRBJ1-1; TRBD1 aligns across 8 bases. This CDR3 is built from 15 residues. Germline V CDR1 and CDR2: MNHEY, SVGAGI. V gave up 0 bases and J gave up 5 bases; unmatched junction bases: 5. The CDR3: CASSYSRQGRTEAFF. The CDR3 bases are TGTGCCAGCAGTTACTCGAGACAGGGGCGTACTGAAGCTTTCTTT.

This clonotype has a count of ten or more. The chain is built from TRBV28 and TRBJ2-3, with 8 nucleotides matching TRBD1. There are 15 residues in the CDR3. The germline gives CDR1 MDHEN, CDR2 SYDVKM. The trim removed 6 bases at V and 2 bases at J, leaving 7 bases unmatched. CDR3 DNA: TGTGCCAGCAGCGTCGGGCAGGGGGCCACAGATACGCAGTATTTT. The encoded protein is CASSVGQGATDTQYF.

The chain carries TRBV24-1 and TRBJ1-2, with D hard to call. The germline V gene encodes CDR1 KGHDR and CDR2 SFDVKD. Trimming cost V 2 bases and J 6 bases, with 12 bases left between them. This CDR3 has 14 amino acids. For the CDR3, the DNA is TGTGCCACCAGTGATTCAAGACGGAAGAATGGCTACACCTTC. It specifies CATSDSRRKNGYTF.

The gene calls are TRBV5-1 and TRBJ2-1; TRBD2 agrees at 14 bases. The CDR3 consists of 16 residues. J lost 7 bases, V lost 7 bases, and 10 bases had no gene match. The V gene's germline CDR1 is SGHRS and CDR2 YFSETQ. The CDR3 sequence: CASRPTSGRAGNEQFF. As DNA, the CDR3 is TGCGCCAGCCGACCGACTAGCGGGAGGGCGGGGAATGAGCAGTTCTTC.

The sample holds a few counts of this clonotype. The chain carries TRBV5-6 and TRBJ2-3; 7 positions agree with TRBD2. Germline V gene sequence: CDR1 SGHDT, CDR2 YYEEEE. This CDR3 region has 15 residues. V was clipped by 7 bases and J by 10 bases; unmatched bases: 18. The CDR3 sequence is CASLLGEGRNPSQYF. Written as DNA, the CDR3 is TGTGCCAGCCTACTTGGGGAGGGGCGAAACCCATCGCAGTATTTT.

This clonotype turned up a few times. V and J are TRBV6-1 and TRBJ2-2; D might be TRBD1 or TRBD2, each matching 5 bases. V shed 10 bases and J shed 6 bases, with 18 bases lying between them. The V gene's germline CDR1 is MNHNS and CDR2 SASEGT. This CDR3 contains 14 residues. The CDR3 sequence: CATSRPLGAGELFF. The CDR3 DNA follows: TGTGCCACCTCTCGACCTTTGGGGGCCGGGGAGCTGTTTTTT.

This clonotype was seen only a few times. The chain couples TRBV12-3 or TRBV12-4 to TRBJ2-1; D is undetermined. The CDR3 sequence is 11 residues long. V was cut by 3 bases and J by 7 bases, with 4 bases left in between. The CDR3 bases are TGTGCCAGCAGTTTCTGGAATGAGCAGTTCTTC. It is translated as CASSFWNEQFF.